One sample yielded the 21 T cell receptor beta chains listed below, sequenced in a study of CD8+CD57+ T cells in acquired aplastic anemia. TCR beta VDJ and CDR3 profiles were obtained from a genomic DNA template. TCRdb recomputed calls from the reads with MiXCR, one row per CDR3 protein. There are some 220,000 distinct CDR3 sequences in the sample; 34% occur only once, and roughly 1.1% lies in the top ten. Sample: sorted CD4+, CD8+, or CD8+CD57+ T cells (not recorded which) from PBMCs. The receptors come from a human donor in good health, serving as a control.

This clonotype was observed a few times. The V gene is TRBV14, the J gene TRBJ1-2; D not resolved. Deletions cut 2 bases from V and 3 bases from J, with 10 bases between. There are 14 residues in the CDR3. Germline V gives CDR1 SGHDN, CDR2 FVKESK. The CDR3 DNA sequence: TGTGCCAGCAGCCAACTCGGGGTTTACTATGGCTACACCTTC. Protein product: CASSQLGVYYGYTF.

Turning to this clonotype: This may arise from a read error, as a much more abundant clone is one base away. The missing conserved phenylalanine or tryptophan at the end of this CDR3 makes a read error likely. The chain is built from TRBV19 and TRBJ2-3; D possibly matches TRBD1 or TRBD2 (5 bases each). V was pared by 9 bases and J by 3 bases, with 19 bases between. This CDR3 has 15 amino acids. CDR1 LNHDA and CDR2 SQIVND come from the germline V gene (reference sequence). CDR3 amino acids: CASSLGTERTDTQYL. The CDR3 DNA is TGTGCCAGCAGCTTAGGGACGGAGCGAACAGATACGCAGTATCTT.

This clonotype has a handful of counts. The chain couples TRBV11-2 to TRBJ2-3; TRBD1 or TRBD2 may be the D gene (5 bases each). Trimming removed 1 base at V and 6 bases at J, with 23 bases between. The CDR3 is made up of 18 amino acids. CDR1 and CDR2 from the germline V gene are SGHAT and FQNNGV. The CDR3 is CASSLGWDASLKGDTQYF. CDR3 sequence (DNA): TGTGCCAGCAGCTTAGGATGGGACGCGAGCCTAAAGGGCGATACGCAGTATTTT.

The chain couples TRBV7-2 to TRBJ2-2; D remains unclear. The CDR3 consists of 12 residues. V was pared by 2 bases and J by 8 bases, with 6 bases between. Looked up from germline, CDR1 is SGHTA and CDR2 is FQGNSA. DNA for the CDR3: TGTGCCAGCAGCTTATCCTCAGGGGAGCTGTTTTTT. The encoded protein is CASSLSSGELFF.

In this sample, this clonotype turned up a few times. V gene TRBV7-9 combines with J gene TRBJ1-1, with TRBD1 identical over 7 bases. V shed 5 bases, J shed 13 bases, and the junction held 7 bases outside the gene matches. Germline-derived CDR1 and CDR2 are SEHNR and FQNEAQ (reference sequence). The CDR3 is 11 amino acids. The CDR3 sequence: CASSPTRTGFF. The CDR3 region has the DNA TGTGCCAGCAGCCCAACCCGGACAGGTTTCTTT.

Ten or more counts support this clonotype. The rearrangement uses TRBV7-9 and TRBJ2-7, with D unclear. CDR1 is SEHNR, CDR2 FQNEAQ, per germline (reference sequence). The CDR3 runs to 14 residues. Trimming took off 4 bases at V and 1 base at J, with 11 bases between the two ends. The CDR3: CASSSPSRSYEQYF. The CDR3 nucleotides read TGTGCCAGCAGCTCCCCAAGCAGATCCTACGAGCAGTACTTC.

With regard to this clonotype: A junction end diverges from the germline sequence, so it may reflect a read error. This sequence joins TRBV11-1 and TRBJ2-2; D call uncertain. Germline V gene sequence: CDR1 SGHAT, CDR2 FQDESV (reference sequence). The CDR3 is made up of 15 amino acids. The CDR3 loop reads CARSLAVINTGELFF. Written as DNA, the CDR3 is TGTGCCCGCAGCTTAGCCGTTATCAACACCGGGGAGCTGTTTTTT. The whole variable domain, remainder taken from reference TRBV11-1 and TRBJ2-2, is EAEVAQSPRYKITEKSQAVAFWCDPISGHATLYWYRQILGQGPELLVQFQDESVVDDSQLPKDRFSAERLKGVDSTLKIQPAELGDSAMYLCARSLAVINTGELFFGEGSRLTVL.

The V and J genes are TRBV10-3 and TRBJ1-5; maybe TRBD1 (6 bases). The V end lost 11 bases, the J end lost 1 base, and 12 bases lay between the germline ends. CDR1 is ENHRY and CDR2 is SYGVKD in the germline V gene. The CDR3 is made up of 13 amino acids. The CDR3 reads CASGGGSNQPQHF. DNA for the CDR3: TGTGCCTCCGGGGGGGGCAGCAATCAGCCCCAGCATTTT.

The sample holds many counts of this clonotype. The J gene is TRBJ1-2, the V gene TRBV13, with D maybe TRBD1 (5 bases). The germline V gene encodes CDR1 PRHDT and CDR2 FYEKMQ (reference sequence). Trimming left V 6 bases short and J 2 bases short, with 10 bases between. The CDR3 totals 13 residues. For the CDR3, the DNA is TGTGCCAGCAGTCGACAGAGAAACTATGGCTACACCTTC. Encoded protein: CASSRQRNYGYTF.

This clonotype was counted many times. The rearrangement joins TRBV19 to TRBJ1-2; 7 bases match TRBD1. CDR3 length: 13 amino acids. CDR1 is LNHDA, CDR2 SQIVND, per germline (reference sequence). V trimming: 5 bases; J trimming: 2 bases; junction bases outside the gene matches: 2. The CDR3 loop is CASSVTGNYGYTF. The DNA for the CDR3 is TGTGCCAGTAGTGTGACAGGGAACTATGGCTACACCTTC.

The genes are TRBV12-3 or TRBV12-4 and TRBJ1-5; the match to TRBD1 covers 9 bases. With 8 bases clipped from V and 1 base from J, the junction kept 6 bases outside the gene matches. This CDR3 is 15 amino acids long. The CDR3 sequence: CASGRQGGSNQPQHF. The CDR3 DNA is TGTGCCAGCGGAAGACAGGGGGGCAGCAATCAGCCCCAGCATTTT.

The chain combines TRBV7-3 with TRBJ1-2; no clear D. The CDR3 spans 16 residues. Germline lookup yields CDR1 SGHTA and CDR2 FQGTGA. V was shortened by 6 bases and J by 6 bases, with 23 bases between the two germline ends. CDR3 in amino acids: CASSRGGQAGMNGYTF. CDR3 bases: TGTGCCAGCAGTCGCGGTGGTCAGGCTGGTATGAATGGCTACACCTTC.

DNA for the CDR3: TGCAGTGCTTCTCGACTAGCGGGAGCTTCAGATGAGCAGTTCTTC. This sequence encodes CSASRLAGASDEQFF. The chain is built from TRBV20-1 and TRBJ2-1; 12 nucleotides line up with TRBD2. The length of the CDR3 is 15 residues. Germline assignment: CDR1 DFQATT and CDR2 SNEGSKA (reference sequence). The V and J ends lost 5 bases and 8 bases, in that order; junction bases with no gene match: 10.

This clonotype occurred a few times. This chain links TRBV4-1 with TRBJ1-3; unclear D gene. The ends were cut back, 2 bases at V and 4 bases at J, with 12 bases in the middle. CDR1 and CDR2 from the germline V gene are MGHRA and YSYEKL. This CDR3 contains 15 residues. CDR3 amino acids: CASSQHPVGGNTIYF. DNA of the CDR3: TGCGCCAGCAGCCAACATCCAGTGGGGGGAAACACCATATATTTT.

In its sample, this clonotype was seen a few times. The V and J genes are TRBV6-5 and TRBJ1-6, with D possibly being TRBD1 (5 bases). This CDR3 has 16 residues. Trimming stripped 0 bases from V and 7 bases from J, with 13 bases between. CDR1 and CDR2 from the germline V gene are MNHEY and SVGAGI. The CDR3 region has the DNA TGTGCCAGCAGTTACTCTTTGGTGAACAGGAATTCACCCCTCCACTTT. This encodes CASSYSLVNRNSPLHF.

A few counts support this clonotype. The J gene is TRBJ1-6, the V gene TRBV2, with TRBD1 as a possible D gene (6 bases). With 6 bases removed from V and 10 bases from J, the gap between germline ends came to 16 bases. Per germline, CDR1 SNHLY and CDR2 FYNNEI. This CDR3 spans 14 amino acids. CDR3 amino acids: CASSETPRGSPLHF. CDR3 DNA sequence: TGTGCCAGCAGCGAAACCCCCAGGGGATCACCCCTCCACTTT.

This clonotype was seen ten or more times. This chain connects TRBV19 to TRBJ1-2; D is ambiguous. Germline CDR1 LNHDA, CDR2 SQIVND (reference sequence). This CDR3 has 14 amino acids. Trimming took 3 bases from V and 4 from J, leaving 12 bases between them. CDR3 DNA sequence: TGTGCCAGTAGTATTGTAAAAACTTCCTATGGCTACACCTTC. It yields the protein CASSIVKTSYGYTF. Together with reference TRBV19 and TRBJ1-2, the CDR3 gives the full variable domain: DGGITQSPKYLFRKEGQNVTLSCEQNLNHDAMYWYRQDPGQGLRLIYYSQIVNDFQKGDIAEGYSVSREKKESFPLTVTSAQKNPTAFYLCASSIVKTSYGYTFGSGTRLTVV.

This clonotype was recorded many times. The CDR3 protein is CASSDHRTQGYEQYF. CDR3 DNA sequence: TGTGCCAGCAGTGACCACCGGACGCAGGGCTACGAGCAGTACTTC. This chain connects TRBV6-1 to TRBJ2-7; possible D gene TRBD1, 5 bases. CDR1 is MNHNS, CDR2 SASEGT, per germline. Between the trimmed V and J ends, which lost 3 bases and 3 bases, there was a span of 15 bases. The CDR3 covers 15 residues.

A remark on this clonotype: An end of the junction does not agree with germline; a read error may underlie this. This chain links TRBV25-1 with TRBJ2-7, with D tentatively TRBD1 (7 bases). The germline V gene has CDR1 MGHDK and CDR2 SYGVNS. The CDR3 consists of 15 residues. The CDR3 protein is CASSQAQGGSYEQYF. In nucleotides, the CDR3 is TGCGCCAGCAGCCAAGCTCAGGGGGGATCCTACGAGCAGTACTTC.

A word on this clonotype: A much larger clone lies one base from this, so it may be a read error. The chain uses TRBV6-2 or TRBV6-3 and TRBJ1-2; D is unresolved. The CDR3 spans 14 residues. Germline values: CDR1 MNHEY, CDR2 SVGEGT. In nucleotides, the CDR3 is TGTGCCAGCAGTTACCGCGGGGTGGACTATGGCCACACCTTC. The encoded protein is CASSYRGVDYGHTF.

This clonotype was seen ten or more times. The rearrangement uses TRBV10-3 and TRBJ1-2; 10 nucleotides match TRBD1. The CDR3 is 16 amino acids. After removal of 4 bases from V and 8 bases from J, the junction contained 13 bases not matched to a gene. The V gene's germline CDR1 is ENHRY and CDR2 SYGVKD. CDR3 sequence: CAISASATGGWFGYTF. DNA of the CDR3: TGTGCCATCAGTGCGTCCGCGACAGGGGGCTGGTTCGGCTACACCTTC.